The clone carrying this T cell receptor (beta chain) occurred many times. Unmatched junction bases numbered 13, after V lost 5 bases and J lost 0 bases. Germline V gene data show CDR1 as SGHTA and CDR2 as FQGNSA. The CDR3 spans 19 residues. Each CDR3 protein is one row after TCRdb ran MiXCR on the RT-PCR reads. This sample has around 700,000 distinct CDR3 sequences; approximately 15% occur once, and the top ten carry 3.6%. The rearrangement uses TRBV7-2 and TRBJ2-1; 10 positions match TRBD2. This sequence originates from a female donor in good health, serving as a healthy control. The specimen was memory CD4+ T cells from blood. The CDR3 DNA reads TGTGCCAGCAGCCGACCAACTAGCGGGATTTCATACTCCTACAATGAGCAGTTCTTC. The encoded protein is CASSRPTSGISYSYNEQFF. Using reference TRBV7-2 and TRBJ2-1 for the parts outside the CDR3, the full variable domain is GAGVSQSPSNKVTEKGKDVELRCDPISGHTALYWYRQSLGQGLEFLIYFQGNSAPDKSGLPSDRFSAERTGGSVSTLTIQRTQQEDSAVYLCASSRPTSGISYSYNEQFFGPGTRLTVL.